What follows is one T cell receptor (beta chain) and its context. The antigen is not known. In germline, CDR1 is SGHTA, CDR2 FQGNSA. V shed 4 bases, J shed 6 bases, and the junction held 10 bases outside the gene matches. The CDR3 spans 16 residues. TCRdb keeps only in-frame clones here, not all; method: immunoSEQ multiplex PCR. The sample lists millions of clones; over 85% were seen once. This specimen comes from a study of shared clonotypes between healthy human individuals. Study-wide results and limits: The study found lower generation probabilities in non-shared clonotypes than in those shared by all four donors. Some naive CD4 clonotypes, around 5%, turned up in common across several donors.

All donors qualified as healthy HIV-negative adults and had experienced no recent acute infections or vaccinations. The source material was naive CD4+ T cells sorted from blood. Sample subset: CD45RA+ positively selected. The chain couples TRBV7-2 to TRBJ2-7, with 12 bases fitting TRBD2. This receptor was identified in a man aged 18 to 35 in good health. Here the CDR3 reads CASSSPGLAGVGEQYF. CDR3 nucleotides: TGTGCCAGCAGCTCTCCGGGACTAGCGGGTGTGGGCGAGCAGTACTTC. The full variable domain, with the rest looked up from reference TRBV7-2 and TRBJ2-7, is GAGVSQSPSNKVTEKGKDVELRCDPISGHTALYWYRQSLGQGLEFLIYFQGNSAPDKSGLPSDRFSAERTGGSVSTLTIQRTQQEDSAVYLCASSSPGLAGVGEQYFGPGTRLTVT.